This T cell receptor beta chain was retrieved from a study of CD8 T cells in ankylosing spondylitis. Notes on the study in general: There was a TCR beta motif, made of several highly homologous variants, that appeared characteristic of ankylosing spondylitis blood.

This clonotype was counted many times. What it binds is not known. CDR1 and CDR2 from the germline V gene are SGHRS and YFSETQ. The CDR3 covers 12 residues. V gave up 4 bases and J gave up 2 bases, with 7 bases separating them. TCRdb analysed the 5' RACE reads with MiXCR anew, one entry per CDR3 protein. The top ten clones hold 3.3% of a sample with approximately 130,000 distinct CDR3 sequences, roughly 8.8% of them seen once. The sequencing sample was made of blood, either unsorted or a sorted T cell fraction (not recorded which). This clonotype originated in a male donor with ankylosing spondylitis or in good health (not recorded which). The genes are TRBV5-1 and TRBJ2-7; either TRBD1 or TRBD2 may fit D (5 bases each). CDR3: CASSTGPYEQYF. The CDR3 DNA follows: TGCGCCAGCAGCACGGGACCCTACGAGCAGTACTTC. The entire variable domain, with the rest obtained from reference TRBV5-1 and TRBJ2-7, is as follows: KAGVTQTPRYLIKTRGQQVTLSCSPISGHRSVSWYQQTPGQGLQFLFEYFSETQRNKGNFPGRFSGRQFSNSRSEMNVSTLELGDSALYLCASSTGPYEQYFGPGTRLTVT.